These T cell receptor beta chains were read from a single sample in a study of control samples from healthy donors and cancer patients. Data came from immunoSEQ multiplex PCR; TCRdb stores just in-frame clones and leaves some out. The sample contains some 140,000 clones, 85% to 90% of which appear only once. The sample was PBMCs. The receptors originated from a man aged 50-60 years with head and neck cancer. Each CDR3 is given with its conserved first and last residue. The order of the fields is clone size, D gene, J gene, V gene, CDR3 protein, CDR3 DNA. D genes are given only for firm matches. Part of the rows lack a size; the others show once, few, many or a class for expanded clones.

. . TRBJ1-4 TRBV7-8 CASSLLVLSEKLFF TGTGCCAGCAGCTTACTGGTACTTAGTGAAAAACTGTTTTTT
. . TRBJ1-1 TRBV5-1 CASSSPGGEAFF TGCGCCAGCAGCTCCCCCGGGGGTGAAGCTTTCTTT
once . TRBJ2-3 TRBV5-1 CASSLDSTHYTQYF TGCGCCAGCAGCTTGGATTCCACTCACTATACGCAGTATTTT
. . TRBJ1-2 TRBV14 CASSQVGVVYTF TGTGCCAGCAGCCAAGTCGGGGTAGTCTACACCTTC
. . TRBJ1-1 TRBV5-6 CASSSLRVTEAFF TGTGCCAGCAGCTCCCTGCGAGTGACTGAAGCTTTCTTT
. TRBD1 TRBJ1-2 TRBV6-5 CASRAGTDLGYTF TGTGCCAGCAGAGCCGGGACAGACCTCGGCTACACCTTC
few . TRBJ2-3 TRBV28 CASTWGTSTDTQYF TGTGCCAGCACCTGGGGGACTAGCACAGATACGCAGTATTTT
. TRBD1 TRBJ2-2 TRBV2 CAINLGQNANTGELFF TGTGCCATTAACTTGGGACAGAACGCGAACACCGGGGAGCTGTTTTTT
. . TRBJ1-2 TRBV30 CAWSVQGFTALGGYTF TGTGCCTGGAGTGTACAAGGGTTTACGGCTTTAGGTGGCTACACCTTC
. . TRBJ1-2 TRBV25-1 CASSPPGFSYGYTF TGTGCCAGCTCTCCCCCAGGGTTCTCTTACGGCTACACCTTC
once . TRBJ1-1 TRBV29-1 CSVPGTRGANTEAFF TGCAGCGTTCCAGGAACTCGGGGGGCTAACACTGAAGCTTTCTTT
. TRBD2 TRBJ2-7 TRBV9 CASSVGLARGEQYF TGTGCCAGCAGCGTAGGACTAGCACGAGGCGAGCAGTACTTC
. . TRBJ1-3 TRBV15 CATSRDPRQITGNTIYF TGTGCCACCAGCAGAGATCCGCGACAGATTACTGGAAACACCATATATTTT
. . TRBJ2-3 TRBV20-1 CSALEGDTQYF TGCAGTGCCCTGGAAGGAGATACGCAGTATTTT
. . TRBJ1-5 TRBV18 CASSPGENQPQHF TGTGCCAGCTCACCCGGAGAAAATCAGCCCCAGCATTTT
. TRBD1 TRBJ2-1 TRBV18 CASSPPGTGGSEQFF TGTGCCAGCTCACCTCCCGGGACAGGGGGTAGTGAGCAGTTCTTC
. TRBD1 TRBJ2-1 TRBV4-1 CASSQLPGTGRDEQFF TGCGCCAGCAGCCAATTGCCCGGGACAGGCCGTGATGAGCAGTTCTTC
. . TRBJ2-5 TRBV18 CASSPPGEETQYF TGTGCCAGCTCACCACCGGGTGAAGAGACCCAGTACTTC
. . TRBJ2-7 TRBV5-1 CASSLGAEQYF TGCGCCAGCAGCTTGGGGGCAGAGCAGTACTTC
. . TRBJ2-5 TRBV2 CASSVGRLETQYF TGTGCCAGCAGTGTGGGTCGTTTAGAGACCCAGTACTTC
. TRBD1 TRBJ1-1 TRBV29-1 CSVKGQPNTEAFF TGCAGCGTCAAGGGACAGCCGAACACTGAAGCTTTCTTT
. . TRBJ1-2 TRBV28 CASSLEGRAGYTF TGTGCCAGCAGTTTAGAGGGGAGGGCTGGCTACACCTTC
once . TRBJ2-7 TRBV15 CATSRDPGGEQYF TGTGCCACCAGCAGAGATCCCGGGGGCGAGCAGTACTTC
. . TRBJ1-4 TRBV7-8 CASSQSLRPDSEKLFF TGTGCCAGCAGCCAGAGTCTACGGCCGGATTCTGAAAAACTGTTTTTT
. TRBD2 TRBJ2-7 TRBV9 CASSHLPGGEVGEQYF TGTGCCAGCAGCCATCTCCCGGGGGGAGAGGTTGGTGAGCAGTACTTC
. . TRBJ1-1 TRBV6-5 CASSYSSGTGGTEAFF TGTGCCAGCAGTTACTCGTCCGGGACTGGGGGGACTGAAGCTTTCTTT
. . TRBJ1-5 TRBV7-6 CASSHPDGSEPQHF TGTGCCAGCAGCCACCCTGACGGGAGTGAGCCCCAGCATTTT
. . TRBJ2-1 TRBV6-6 CASSYSRWDNEQFF TGTGCCAGCAGTTACTCGAGATGGGACAATGAGCAGTTCTTC
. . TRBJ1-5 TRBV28 CASSFWQGSNQPQHF TGTGCCAGCAGTTTTTGGCAGGGGAGCAATCAGCCCCAGCATTTT
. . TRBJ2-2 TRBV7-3 CASSLSRRSQAGELFF TGTGCCAGCAGCTTAAGTCGCAGGTCCCAAGCCGGGGAGCTGTTTTTT
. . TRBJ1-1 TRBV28 CASSSAENTEAFF TGTGCCAGCAGTTCAGCAGAGAACACTGAAGCTTTCTTT
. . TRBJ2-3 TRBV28 CASSLGGGSLADTQYF TGTGCCAGCAGTTTAGGGGGCGGCTCCTTGGCAGATACGCAGTATTTT
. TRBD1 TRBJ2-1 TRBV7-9 CASIIQGIPWDEQFF TGTGCCAGCATCATACAGGGGATCCCGTGGGATGAGCAGTTCTTC
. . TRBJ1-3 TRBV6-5 CASSPDSNSGNTIYF TGTGCCAGCAGTCCGGACTCCAACTCTGGAAACACCATATATTTT
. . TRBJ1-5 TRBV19 CASSIWQGSHQPQHF TGTGCCAGTAGTATTTGGCAGGGATCCCATCAGCCCCAGCATTTT